The T cell receptor (beta chain) described here comes from a study of fetal regulatory T cell absence and autoimmunity. Using immunoSEQ multiplex PCR, the repertoire was profiled, and TCRdb retains in-frame clones only, with some absent. This sample has around 100,000 clones, with approximately 79% found just once. Unmatched junction bases numbered 5, after V lost 6 bases and J lost 1 base. Germline CDR1 is SEHNR and CDR2 is FQNEAQ (reference sequence). The CDR3 loop spans 15 amino acids. This rearrangement joins TRBV7-9 to TRBJ2-3; 9 bases are shared with TRBD1. This receptor was obtained from a male donor with IPEX syndrome. Specimen: pancreas tissue. CDR3 residues: CASRNTGGGTDTQYF. CDR3 bases: TGTGCCAGCAGGAATACAGGGGGCGGCACAGATACGCAGTATTTT.